This TCR beta chain originates from a study of CD8 T cells in ankylosing spondylitis. Study-level points and caveats: Clones linked to disease were reported to show significant enrichment in matched ankylosing spondylitis synovial fluid. The study identified a TCR beta motif of seven or eight highly homologous variants that appeared characteristic of ankylosing spondylitis blood.

TCRdb used MiXCR to reprocess the 5' RACE reads, holding one entry per CDR3 protein. The repertoire consists of fewer than 250,000 distinct CDR3 sequences, with more than 9% occurring once and the leading ten covering about 19%. This clonotype came up many times. The antigen remains unidentified. The CDR3 consists of 14 residues. The V and J ends lost 6 bases and 0 bases, in that order; junction bases with no gene match: 5. The clonotype comes from a male donor with ankylosing spondylitis or in good health (not recorded which). The chain has TRBV12-3 or TRBV12-4 and TRBJ2-7; TRBD2 agrees at 7 bases. Sequenced: blood, either unsorted or a sorted T cell fraction (not recorded which). The CDR3 region has the DNA TGTGCCAGCAGCCCGGGGGGAAGCTCCTACGAGCAGTACTTC. This gives the protein CASSPGGSSYEQYF.